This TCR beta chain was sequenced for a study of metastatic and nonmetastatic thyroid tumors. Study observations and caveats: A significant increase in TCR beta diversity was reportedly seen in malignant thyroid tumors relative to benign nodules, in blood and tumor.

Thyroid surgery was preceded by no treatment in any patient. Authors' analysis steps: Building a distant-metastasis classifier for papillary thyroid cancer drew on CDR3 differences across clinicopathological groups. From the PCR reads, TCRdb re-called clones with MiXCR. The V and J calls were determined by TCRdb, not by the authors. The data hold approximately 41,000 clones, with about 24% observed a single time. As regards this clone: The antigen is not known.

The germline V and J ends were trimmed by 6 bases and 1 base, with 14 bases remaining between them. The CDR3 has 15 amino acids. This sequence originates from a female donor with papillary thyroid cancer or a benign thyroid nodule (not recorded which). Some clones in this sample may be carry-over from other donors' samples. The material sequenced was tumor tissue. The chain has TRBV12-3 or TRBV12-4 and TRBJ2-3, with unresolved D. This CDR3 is CASSPSGRGTDTQYF. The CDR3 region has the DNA TGTGCCAGCAGCCCTAGTGGTCGAGGCACAGATACGCAGTATTTT.